The text below deals with one T cell receptor beta chain. These data originate in a study of blood T cell repertoires in COVID-19. Study in general: Acute and convalescent COVID-19 specimens originated in the United States, Italy and Spain. Sources were T cells, B-cell-depleted T cells, or PBMCs; the material itself was cDNA or gDNA.

Under the authors' procedure: Counts of nucleated cells, estimated from reference gene primer amplification, were obtained. The method was immunoSEQ multiplex PCR; TCRdb's version includes in-frame clones alone and lacks a portion of them. V, J and clone size derive from that table, while D and trimming were established from the DNA sequence. The data contain 100,000 to 150,000 clones, 85% to 90% of them singletons. The CDR3 loop spans 14 amino acids. The germline V gene encodes CDR1 MNHEY and CDR2 SVGAGI. V lost 7 bases and J lost 7, with 17 bases in between. The clonotype comes from a man between 65 and 85 years old with active COVID-19. V and J are TRBV6-5 and TRBJ2-1, with D perhaps TRBD1 (5 bases). Material: peripheral blood. The CDR3 is CASIKMGQSNEQFF. Written as DNA, the CDR3 is TGTGCCAGCATCAAAATGGGGCAGTCAAATGAGCAGTTCTTC.